Sequencing of this TCR beta chain was carried out in a study of human T cells and chemical hapten exposure. Across the study: Patients, largely female, had alopecia areata, totalis or universalis.

The CDR3 consists of 13 residues. V lost 0 bases and J lost 9; bases outside the gene matches: 3. The germline CDR1 and CDR2 sequences are GTSNPN and SVGIG (reference sequence). This sample's time point: patch test 1, 2 weeks after DPC sensitization. The treatment was: therapeutic diphenylcyclopropenone sensitization with weekly scalp DPC. About this clonotype: Its antigen is as yet unknown.

Study results and limitations: Alopecia was present in the donors, so their immune response may differ from healthy people's.

TCRdb re-called the RACE reads with MiXCR, one entry per CDR3 protein. Of around 190,000 distinct CDR3 sequences in the sample, 20% to 25% were seen once. This chain links TRBV30 with TRBJ2-1, with 9 bases identical to TRBD2. The sequence was obtained from a woman aged 45-60 years with alopecia areata. Some clones in this sample may be carry-over from other donors' samples. The sequencing here drew on whole blood, taken in connection with sensitization to the hapten diphenylcyclopropenone (DPC). The DNA for the CDR3 is TGTGCCTGGAGTGTGGCGGGAGGGCGTGAGCAGTTCTTC. The encoded protein is CAWSVAGGREQFF.